The TCR beta chain described here comes from a study of graft-versus-host responses after intestinal transplantation. Study overall: Recipients underwent multivisceral, liver-intestinal, or isolated intestinal transplants.

Study-wide findings and caveats: Early after transplant, HvG clones declined as circulating GvH clones peaked.

As regards this clone: Its antigen remains unknown.

Germline CDR1 and CDR2: SGDLS and YYNGEE. The length of the CDR3 is 12 residues. V was clipped by 4 bases and J by 7 bases; unmatched bases: 2. The method was immunoSEQ multiplex PCR; TCRdb's version includes in-frame clones alone and lacks a portion of them. This sample yields about 88,000 clones, of which about 94% are seen a single time; 0.15% to 0.2% belongs to the top ten. The TCR originated in a human donor who was the organ donor for an intestinal transplant. This chain joins TRBV9 and TRBJ1-1, with TRBD1 matching 9 bases. The sequenced sample was unstimulated CD4+ T cells sorted from spleen or lymph node cells, obtained before transplant. The CDR3 is CASSPGQGEAFF. CDR3 DNA: TGTGCCAGCAGCCCGGGACAGGGTGAAGCTTTCTTT.